This TCR beta chain was profiled in a study of shared clonotypes between healthy human individuals. Overall study findings and caveats: An expected dependence of interdonor clonotype sharing on sequencing depth was noted.

Only one count was recorded for this clone. Its cognate antigen is unknown. The same CDR3 arises from other DNA sequences in this sample as well. This table comes from immunoSEQ multiplex PCR, and its TCRdb copy is limited to in-frame clones, with some not included. This sample yields approximately 2.3 million clones, of which over 85% are seen a single time; 0.39% belongs to the top ten. Trimming removed 1 base at V and 4 bases at J, with 11 bases between. Germline values: CDR1 SEHNR, CDR2 FQNEAQ (reference sequence). The CDR3 contains 14 residues. The sequenced material came from naive CD4+ T cells from PBMCs. Subset reported: CD45RA+ positively selected. This clonotype was obtained from a man between 18 and 35 years old in good health. Some clones in this sample may be carry-over from other donors' samples. This chain links TRBV7-9 with TRBJ2-7, with D hard to call. The CDR3 protein is CASSLGSSFYEQYF. The CDR3, as DNA: TGTGCCAGCAGCTTAGGGTCGAGCTTTTACGAGCAGTACTTC.